A single sample gave rise to the 17 T cell receptor beta chains below, sequenced in a study of T cell responses to AZD1222 COVID-19 vaccine (dated by TCRdb to the early 2020s). The sample's time point label, in plain terms: baseline before first vaccination. Libraries were constructed by the immunoSEQ multiplex PCR assay. The table was pulled from immuneACCESS by TCRdb, which kept in-frame rearrangements only. Such tables lose some clones; where checked, under half of the loss comes from unresolved V genes, and the rest has no known cause. The sample contains some 150,000 clones, around nine tenths of them found a single time. About 19% of the sample is held by the ten biggest clonotypes. Sample: peripheral blood, taken on day 0 of AZD1222 vaccination. The receptor source for this set is an adult in good health.

J is TRBJ2-3 and V is TRBV5-1; TRBD1 might be the D (6 bases). V shed 4 bases and J shed 3 bases, with 12 bases lying between them. Per the germline V gene, CDR1 is SGHRS and CDR2 is YFSETQ. The CDR3 length is 14 residues. This chain's CDR3 is CASSRRTVTDTQYF. The CDR3 DNA follows: TGCGCCAGCAGCCGACGGACAGTGACAGATACGCAGTATTTT.

The chain has TRBV6-5 and TRBJ1-1, with 7 bases identical to TRBD1. CDR1 MNHEY and CDR2 SVGAGI come from the germline V gene. The V and J ends lost 4 bases and 4 bases, in that order; junction bases with no gene match: 9. The CDR3 contains 15 residues. The CDR3 reads CASSSGYRGGTEAFF. The CDR3, as DNA: TGTGCCAGCAGTTCGGGGTACAGGGGAGGCACTGAAGCTTTCTTT.

The J gene is TRBJ1-2, the V gene TRBV19, with 7 nucleotides matching TRBD1. CDR1 and CDR2 from the germline V gene are LNHDA and SQIVND (reference sequence). The CDR3 contains 16 residues. With V trimmed by 5 bases and J by 8 bases, 17 bases remained unmatched. CDR3 in amino acids: CASSPQGQSPRGGYTF. The CDR3 DNA sequence: TGTGCCAGTAGTCCCCAGGGACAGAGCCCCCGGGGCGGCTACACCTTC.

In nucleotides, the CDR3 is TGTGCCAGCCAACGAGGACAGGGGGAATATGGCTACACCTTC. Amino acid sequence: CASQRGQGEYGYTF. V is TRBV9 and J is TRBJ1-2; 10 bases align to TRBD1. Germline lookup yields CDR1 SGDLS and CDR2 YYNGEE. CDR3 length: 14 residues. V was clipped by 7 bases and J by 5 bases; unmatched bases: 8.

The chain couples TRBV7-9 to TRBJ2-6; no firm D call. This CDR3 has 15 residues. Germline assignment: CDR1 SEHNR and CDR2 FQNEAQ (reference sequence). Trimming pared 5 bases from V and 4 bases from J, leaving 12 bases between. CDR3 DNA sequence: TGTGCCAGCAGCCCGCCGTGGGCCGGGGCCAACGTCCTGACTTTC. Translating gives CASSPPWAGANVLTF.

This clone was observed a single time. The chain uses TRBV28 and TRBJ1-5; TRBD1 matches 8 bases. V was clipped by 7 bases and J by 2 bases; unmatched bases: 13. Germline lookup yields CDR1 MDHEN and CDR2 SYDVKM. The CDR3 is 17 amino acids. The CDR3 coding sequence is TGTGCCAGCACCCACGCCAGGGGGCAGCGTGGCAATCAGCCCCAGCATTTT. This codes for CASTHARGQRGNQPQHF.

This chain connects TRBV14 to TRBJ1-1; D might be TRBD1 (5 bases). Germline-derived CDR1 and CDR2 are SGHDN and FVKESK. V lost 4 bases, J lost 3 bases, and 12 bases lay in between. CDR3 length: 14 amino acids. This CDR3 is CASSPRQFHTEAFF. The CDR3 coding sequence is TGTGCCAGCAGCCCTCGACAGTTCCACACTGAAGCTTTCTTT.

The V call is TRBV18, the J call TRBJ2-5; a weak D match, TRBD1 (5 bases). Germline V lookup: CDR1 KGHSH, CDR2 LQKENI. The CDR3 has 16 residues. V was pared by 2 bases and J by 5 bases, with 18 bases between. CDR3 region: CASSPMSRGAWETQYF. CDR3 sequence (DNA): TGTGCCAGCTCACCAATGAGTAGGGGCGCTTGGGAGACCCAGTACTTC. Using reference TRBV18 and TRBJ2-5 for the parts outside the CDR3, the full variable domain is NAGVMQNPRHLVRRRGQEARLRCSPMKGHSHVYWYRQLPEEGLKFMVYLQKENIIDESGMPKERFSAEFPKEGPSILRIQQVVRGDSAAYFCASSPMSRGAWETQYFGPGTRLLVL.

The genes are TRBV28 and TRBJ1-2; 8 bases are shared with TRBD1. Germline V gene data show CDR1 as MDHEN and CDR2 as SYDVKM. Trimming cost V 6 bases and J 5 bases; bases outside gene matches: 14. CDR3 length: 16 amino acids. Here the CDR3 DNA reads TGTGCCAGCAGCCCCGGTCCTTGGGGACAGGAGTATGGCTACACCTTC. Translated: CASSPGPWGQEYGYTF.

The CDR3, as DNA: TGTGCCAGTAGCATACAGGGGGTGAACACTGAAGCTTTCTTT. It is translated as CASSIQGVNTEAFF. The chain is built from TRBV19 and TRBJ1-1; 8 bases agree with TRBD1. Looked up from germline, CDR1 is LNHDA and CDR2 is SQIVND (reference sequence). Trimming removed 6 bases from V and 0 bases from J; junction bases left unmatched: 3. The CDR3 is 14 amino acids.

V is TRBV5-1 and J is TRBJ2-7, with a possible D match to TRBD1 (5 bases). Trimming took 0 bases from V and 1 from J, leaving 8 bases between them. Germline V gene sequence: CDR1 SGHRS, CDR2 YFSETQ. The CDR3 has 14 residues. This CDR3 reads CASSLEQESYEQYF. In nucleotides, the CDR3 is TGCGCCAGCAGCTTGGAACAGGAGTCCTACGAGCAGTACTTC.

The rearrangement joins TRBV4-1 to TRBJ2-1, with D hard to call. CDR1 is MGHRA and CDR2 is YSYEKL in the germline V gene. The CDR3 runs 13 residues. V lost 4 bases to trimming and J lost 3 bases, with 7 bases between them. This chain's CDR3 is CASSLLNYNEQFF. The CDR3 DNA is TGCGCCAGCAGCCTTCTTAACTACAATGAGCAGTTCTTC.

The chain carries TRBV7-9 and TRBJ1-6; a weak D match, TRBD1 (5 bases). V dropped 8 bases and J dropped 0 bases, with 8 bases sitting between them. Germline V lookup: CDR1 SEHNR, CDR2 FQNEAQ (reference sequence). The CDR3 is 14 amino acids. CDR3 region: CASGGSSYNSPLHF. The CDR3 DNA reads TGTGCCAGCGGGGGGAGCTCCTATAATTCACCCCTCCACTTT.

This chain joins TRBV3-1 (or the pseudogene TRBV3-2) and TRBJ2-7; D uncertain. V lost 0 bases and J 0 bases, leaving 9 bases between the germline ends. Per the germline V gene, CDR1 is LGHDT and CDR2 is YNNKEL (reference sequence). The CDR3 runs 15 residues. CDR3 sequence reads: CASSQDHSYSYEQYF. The CDR3 DNA reads TGTGCCAGCAGCCAAGATCACAGTTACTCCTACGAGCAGTACTTC.

This clone has more than one count but fewer than ten. The sample holds other DNA sequences that translate to the same CDR3. V usage is TRBV19 and J usage is TRBJ1-3; D possibly corresponds to TRBD1 (5 bases). V was shortened by 2 bases and J by 2 bases, with 7 bases between the two germline ends. In germline, CDR1 is LNHDA, CDR2 SQIVND (reference sequence). The CDR3 totals 14 residues. For the CDR3, the DNA is TGTGCCAGTAGTATAAGGGGCCCTGGAAACACCATATATTTT. Translation: CASSIRGPGNTIYF. The full variable domain, in which reference TRBV19 and TRBJ1-3 provide the parts outside the CDR3, is DGGITQSPKYLFRKEGQNVTLSCEQNLNHDAMYWYRQDPGQGLRLIYYSQIVNDFQKGDIAEGYSVSREKKESFPLTVTSAQKNPTAFYLCASSIRGPGNTIYFGEGSWLTVV.

This chain connects TRBV5-4 to TRBJ1-1, with 8 bases that match TRBD1. Germline loops: CDR1 SGHNT, CDR2 YYREEE (reference sequence). Trimming took 0 bases from V and 5 from J; bases not matched to a gene: 3. This CDR3 region has 14 residues. CDR3 in amino acids: CASSLGTGRTEAFF. In DNA, the CDR3 is TGTGCCAGCAGCTTGGGGACAGGGCGGACTGAAGCTTTCTTT.

This clone appeared a single time. V and J are TRBV3-1 (or the pseudogene TRBV3-2) and TRBJ2-7; the match to TRBD2 covers 9 bases. V trimming: 3 bases; J trimming: 5 bases; junction bases outside the gene matches: 8. In germline, CDR1 is LGHDT, CDR2 YNNKEL (reference sequence). There are 15 residues in the CDR3. This CDR3 is CASSQSLAGPNEQYF. CDR3 sequence (DNA): TGTGCCAGCAGCCAGTCACTAGCGGGCCCCAACGAGCAGTACTTC.